A single count supports the clone carrying this T cell receptor beta chain. This CDR3 contains 14 residues. The J segment lost 7 bases and the V segment lost 3 bases, leaving 5 bases of the junction unmatched. Germline V gene lookup returns CDR1 MNHEY and CDR2 SMNVEV (reference sequence). These data come from a study of blood T cell repertoires in COVID-19. The protocol was immunoSEQ multiplex PCR, while the TCRdb copy is restricted to in-frame clones and leaves out a portion. The table shows over 45,000 clones, with roughly 80% occurring only once. The source of this sequence is a man aged 40-49 years with acute or convalescent COVID-19. What was sequenced was peripheral blood. The V and J genes are TRBV27 and TRBJ1-2; 10 nucleotides agree with TRBD1. The CDR3 DNA follows: TGTGCCAGCAGTTTGACAGGGGGCAAGGGTGGCTACACCTTC. This codes for CASSLTGGKGGYTF.